This T cell receptor beta chain was obtained from a study of cytotoxic CD8 clonotypes in ibrutinib-treated CLL. General observations from the study: Clonality at baseline surpassed age-matched healthy donors and tracked circulating CD8+ T-cell counts.

V lost 6 bases to trimming and J lost 12 bases, with 21 bases between them. CDR3 length equals 14 residues. Germline-derived CDR1 and CDR2 are MNHNS and SASEGT. The protocol was immunoSEQ multiplex PCR, while the TCRdb copy is restricted to in-frame clones and leaves out a portion. The data hold about 160,000 clones, with around 80% observed a single time. About this clone itself: Its antigen remains unidentified.

The J gene is TRBJ1-3, the V gene TRBV6-1; tentative D call: TRBD1 (5 bases). The sequence came from a human donor with chronic lymphocytic leukemia. The sequencing here drew on PBMCs, taken after 24 months of ibrutinib treatment. This chain's CDR3 is CASRRDPGTYLIYF. DNA of the CDR3: TGTGCCAGCAGGAGGGACCCCGGGACCTACCTCATATATTTT.